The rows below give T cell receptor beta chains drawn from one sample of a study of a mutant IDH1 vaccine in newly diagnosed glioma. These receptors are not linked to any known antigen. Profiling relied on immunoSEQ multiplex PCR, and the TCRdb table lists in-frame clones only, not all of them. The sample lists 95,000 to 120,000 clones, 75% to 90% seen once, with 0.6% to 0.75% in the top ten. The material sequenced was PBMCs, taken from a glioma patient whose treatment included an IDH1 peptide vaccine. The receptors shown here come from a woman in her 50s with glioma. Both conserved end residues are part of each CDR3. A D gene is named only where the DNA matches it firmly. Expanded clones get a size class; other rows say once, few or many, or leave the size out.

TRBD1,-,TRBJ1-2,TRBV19,CASGKGTGDGYTF,TGTGCCAGTGGGAAGGGGACAGGGGACGGCTACACCTTC
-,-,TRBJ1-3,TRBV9,CASSVSRTASVGNTIYF,TGTGCCAGCAGCGTTTCTAGGACAGCATCGGTTGGAAACACCATATATTTT
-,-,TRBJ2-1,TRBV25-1,CASSYKGSYNEQFF,TGTGCCAGCAGTTATAAGGGCTCCTACAATGAGCAGTTCTTC
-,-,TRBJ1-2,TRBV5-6,CASRVWGGVGYTF,TGTGCCAGCCGTGTCTGGGGGGGCGTTGGCTACACCTTC
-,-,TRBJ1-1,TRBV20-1,CSARGVTEAFF,TGCAGTGCTAGGGGAGTTACTGAAGCTTTCTTT
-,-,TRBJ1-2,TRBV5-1,CASSLGGSINYGYTF,TGCGCCAGCAGCCTGGGGGGGTCCATTAACTATGGCTACACCTTC
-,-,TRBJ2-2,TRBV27,CASSRSGPGELFF,TGTGCCAGCAGCCGTAGCGGTCCCGGGGAGCTGTTTTTT
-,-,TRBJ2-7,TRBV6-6,CASSYSAGGSSYEQYF,TGTGCCAGCAGTTACTCTGCCGGAGGGAGCTCCTACGAGCAGTACTTC
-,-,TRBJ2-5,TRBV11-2,CASSFSVQSGETQYF,TGTGCCAGCAGCTTCTCGGTGCAGAGCGGAGAGACCCAGTACTTC
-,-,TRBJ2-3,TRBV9,CASSASGVSGGTDTQYF,TGTGCCAGCAGCGCTTCGGGAGTCTCGGGCGGTACAGATACGCAGTATTTT
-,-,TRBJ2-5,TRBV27,CASSLSRGQETQYF,TGTGCCAGCAGTTTATCGAGGGGACAAGAGACCCAGTACTTC
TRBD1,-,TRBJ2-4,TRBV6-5,CASSYATGENIQYF,TGTGCCAGCAGTTACGCGACAGGGGAAAACATTCAGTACTTC
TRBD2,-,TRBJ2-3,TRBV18,CASSPKLAGEGYGQYF,TGTGCCAGCTCGCCCAAACTAGCGGGAGAGGGATACGGGCAGTATTTT
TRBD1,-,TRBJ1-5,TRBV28,CASRERDSQPGRYSNQPQHF,TGTGCCAGCAGAGAGAGGGACAGCCAGCCGGGTCGTTATAGCAATCAGCCCCAGCATTTT
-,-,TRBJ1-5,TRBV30,CAWSPRVAQPQHF,TGTGCCTGGAGTCCCAGGGTTGCTCAGCCCCAGCATTTT
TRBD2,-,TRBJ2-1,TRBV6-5,CASSHTSGRANEQFF,TGTGCCAGCAGCCATACTAGCGGGAGGGCCAATGAGCAGTTCTTC
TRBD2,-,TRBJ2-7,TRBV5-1,CASSLDPGGEQYF,TGCGCCAGCAGCTTGGACCCGGGGGGCGAGCAGTACTTC
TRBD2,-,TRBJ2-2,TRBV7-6,CAAREGRVGELFF,TGTGCGGCGCGGGAGGGCCGAGTCGGGGAGCTGTTTTTT
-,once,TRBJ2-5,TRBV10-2,CATSEGRRQETQYF,TGCGCCACCTCGGAAGGACGACGACAAGAGACCCAGTACTTC
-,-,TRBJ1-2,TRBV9,CASSVGTYGYTF,TGTGCCAGCAGCGTAGGAACATATGGCTACACCTTC
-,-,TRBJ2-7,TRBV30,CASQGDPGDEQYF,TGTGCCTCCCAAGGGGACCCCGGGGACGAGCAGTACTTC
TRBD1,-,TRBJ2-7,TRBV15,CATSRDSVGRGSYEQYF,TGTGCCACCAGCAGAGATAGCGTCGGCAGGGGGTCCTACGAGCAGTACTTC
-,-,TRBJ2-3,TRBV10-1,CAASSGGNTDTQYF,TGCGCCGCGTCCTCCGGGGGTAACACAGATACGCAGTATTTT
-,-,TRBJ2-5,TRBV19,CASGRAEGETQYF,TGTGCCAGTGGTAGGGCTGAAGGGGAGACCCAGTACTTC
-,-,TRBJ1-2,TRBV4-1,CASSQVGLVSGGYTF,TGCGCCAGCAGCCAAGTCGGCCTTGTATCGGGGGGCTACACCTTC
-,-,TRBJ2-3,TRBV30,CAWRASADTQYF,TGTGCCTGGAGGGCTAGCGCCGATACGCAGTATTTT
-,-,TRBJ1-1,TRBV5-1,CASSLRRTNTEAFF,TGCGCCAGCAGCTTACGGCGGACGAACACTGAAGCTTTCTTT
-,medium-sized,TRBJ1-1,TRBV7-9,CASSLEKQGNTEAFF,TGTGCCAGCAGCTTAGAAAAGCAGGGGAACACTGAAGCTTTCTTT
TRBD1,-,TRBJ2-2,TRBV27,CASSSGTGAGFTGELFF,TGTGCCAGCAGTTCTGGGACAGGGGCGGGTTTCACCGGGGAGCTGTTTTTT
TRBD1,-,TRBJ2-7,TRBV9,CASSAGQGNEQYF,TGTGCCAGCAGCGCGGGACAGGGAAACGAGCAGTACTTC
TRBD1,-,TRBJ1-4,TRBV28,CASSRQAGGNEKLFF,TGTGCCAGCAGCAGACAGGCAGGGGGCAATGAAAAACTGTTTTTT
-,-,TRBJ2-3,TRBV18,CASSPGRQATDTQYF,TGTGCCAGCTCACCCGGCAGGCAAGCCACAGATACGCAGTATTTT
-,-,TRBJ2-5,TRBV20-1,CSARGQYF,TGCAGTGCCCGGGGACAGTACTTC
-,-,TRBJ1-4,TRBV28,CASSFEFFNEKLFF,TGTGCCAGCAGTTTCGAGTTTTTTAATGAAAAACTGTTTTTT
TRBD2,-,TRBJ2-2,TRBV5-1,CASRTSGSDKTPYTGELFF,TGCGCCAGCAGAACTAGCGGGAGTGACAAAACACCGTACACCGGGGAGCTGTTTTTT
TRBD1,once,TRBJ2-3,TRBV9,CASSPGDRGRDTQYF,TGTGCCAGCAGCCCCGGGGACAGGGGCCGGGATACGCAGTATTTT
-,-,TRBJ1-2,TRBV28,CASSFPRQNYGYTF,TGTGCCAGCAGTTTTCCGAGACAGAACTATGGCTACACCTTC
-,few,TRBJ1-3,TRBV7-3,CASSPSSGNTIYF,TGTGCCAGCAGCCCGAGCTCTGGAAACACCATATATTTT
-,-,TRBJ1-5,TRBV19,CASSISRAYNQPQHF,TGTGCCAGTAGTATCTCCAGGGCCTACAATCAGCCCCAGCATTTT
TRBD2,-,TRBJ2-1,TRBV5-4,CASSLGAGAVYNEQFF,TGTGCCAGCAGCTTGGGCGCGGGAGCAGTCTACAATGAGCAGTTCTTC
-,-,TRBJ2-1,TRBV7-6,CASSPLGGRAGNEQFF,TGTGCCAGCAGCCCCCTAGGGGGGAGGGCCGGCAATGAGCAGTTCTTC
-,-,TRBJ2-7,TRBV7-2,CASSLGLHSREQYF,TGTGCCAGCAGCTTAGGCCTACACTCTAGGGAGCAGTACTTC
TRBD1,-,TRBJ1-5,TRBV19,CASRSPWRGRNQPQHF,TGTGCCAGTAGGTCCCCCTGGAGGGGGCGAAATCAGCCCCAGCATTTT
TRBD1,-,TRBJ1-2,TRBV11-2,CASSPDRGPGYTF,TGTGCCAGCAGCCCCGACAGGGGGCCTGGCTACACCTTC
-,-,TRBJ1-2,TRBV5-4,CASSSFLRYGYTF,TGTGCCAGCAGCTCGTTTCTCCGCTATGGCTACACCTTC
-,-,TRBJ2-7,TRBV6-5,CASSYSNGYSYEQYF,TGTGCCAGCAGTTACTCGAACGGGTACTCCTACGAGCAGTACTTC
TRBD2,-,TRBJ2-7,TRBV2,CATPKTRESSYEQYF,TGTGCCACCCCCAAAACGCGGGAGAGTAGTTACGAGCAGTACTTC
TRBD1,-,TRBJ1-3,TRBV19,CASSPGGTDPGNTIYF,TGTGCCAGTAGCCCGGGGGGGACAGACCCTGGAAACACCATATATTTT
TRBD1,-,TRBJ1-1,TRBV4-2,CASSQDAGQGNTEAFF,TGTGCCAGCAGCCAAGATGCAGGACAGGGGAACACTGAAGCTTTCTTT
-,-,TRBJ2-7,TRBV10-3,CAISESTYEQYF,TGTGCCATCAGTGAGTCGACCTACGAGCAGTACTTC
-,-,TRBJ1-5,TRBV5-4,CASSQAQGTNQPQHF,TGTGCCAGCAGCCAAGCCCAGGGGACCAATCAGCCCCAGCATTTT
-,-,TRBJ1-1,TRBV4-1,CASSQGRPRHGSEAFF,TGCGCCAGCAGCCAAGGAAGACCACGACACGGCAGTGAAGCTTTCTTT
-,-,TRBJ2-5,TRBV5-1,CASSDGGETQYF,TGCGCCAGCAGCGATGGAGGGGAGACCCAGTACTTC
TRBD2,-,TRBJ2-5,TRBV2,CASNSLAGEETQYF,TGTGCCAGCAACTCTCTAGCGGGGGAAGAGACCCAGTACTTC
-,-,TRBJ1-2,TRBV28,CASSLPGGNYGYTF,TGTGCCAGCAGTTTGCCAGGAGGCAACTATGGCTACACCTTC
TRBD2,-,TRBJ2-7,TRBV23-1,CASTPGGIYEQYF,TGCGCCAGCACCCCGGGAGGAATCTACGAGCAGTACTTC
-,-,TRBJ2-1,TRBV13,CASSLGLNEQFF,TGTGCCAGCAGCTTAGGCCTCAATGAGCAGTTCTTC
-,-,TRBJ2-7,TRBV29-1,CSVRYSSYEQYF,TGCAGCGTTCGGTACTCCTCCTACGAGCAGTACTTC
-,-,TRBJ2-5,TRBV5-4,CASSFGVEGGETQYF,TGTGCCAGCAGCTTTGGGGTCGAGGGGGGAGAGACCCAGTACTTC